These 18 T cell receptor beta chains came from one sample sequenced in a study of blood T cell repertoires in COVID-19. Clones were read by immunoSEQ multiplex PCR, and TCRdb kept only the in-frame ones, dropping some. This sample carries hundreds of thousands of clones, 75% to 85% of them seen once, and the ten largest clones take approximately 7.4%. Sequenced input: peripheral blood. These receptor sequences come from a woman in her 50s with acute or convalescent COVID-19.

The rearrangement uses TRBV6-5 and TRBJ1-1; D not certain. The CDR3 is 13 amino acids. V was shortened by 0 bases and J by 3 bases, with 5 bases between the two germline ends. In germline, CDR1 is MNHEY, CDR2 SVGAGI. The CDR3 coding sequence is TGTGCCAGCAGTTACTCGATAGACACTGAAGCTTTCTTT. It is translated as CASSYSIDTEAFF.

The rearrangement joins TRBV21-1 to TRBJ1-6; the D call TRBD1 from the table was never checked on the DNA. TRBV21-1 is noted as a pseudogene. The CDR3 is made up of 14 amino acids. The CDR3 here is CASSSRQGSSPLHF. The DNA of the CDR3 is TGTGCCAGCAGCAGTCGACAGGGCAGTTCACCCCTCCACTTT.

The chain is built from TRBV2 and TRBJ2-7, with D perhaps matching TRBD2 (5 bases). Germline CDR1 is SNHLY and CDR2 is FYNNEI. Deletions cut 0 bases from V and 6 bases from J, with 18 bases between. The CDR3 covers 16 residues. The CDR3 sequence is CASSEAGTPGFGEQYF. CDR3 DNA sequence: TGTGCCAGCAGTGAAGCGGGAACCCCGGGGTTTGGCGAGCAGTACTTC.

The genes are TRBV20-1 and TRBJ2-7; perhaps TRBD2 as D (6 bases). Germline values: CDR1 DFQATT, CDR2 SNEGSKA (reference sequence). Trimming removed 3 bases from V and 6 bases from J, with 21 bases in between. The CDR3 has 15 amino acids. Here the CDR3 reads CSASSGTHAGREQYF. The CDR3 DNA is TGCAGTGCTAGTTCCGGGACTCACGCTGGGCGCGAGCAGTACTTC.

This chain uses TRBV28 with TRBJ2-7, with TRBD2 identical over 9 bases. The trim removed 6 bases at V and 2 bases at J, leaving 8 bases unmatched. Germline CDR1 and CDR2: MDHEN and SYDVKM. CDR3 length: 15 residues. CDR3 DNA sequence: TGTGCCAGCAGGGTCCTAGCGGGAAAAACCTACGAGCAGTACTTC. Translating it yields CASRVLAGKTYEQYF.

The genes are TRBV13 and TRBJ1-1, with a possible D match to TRBD1 (5 bases). Trimming stripped 1 base from V and 4 bases from J, with 10 bases between. The CDR3 is 14 residues long. CDR1 is PRHDT, CDR2 FYEKMQ, per germline (reference sequence). The CDR3 is CASSLERGTTEAFF. CDR3 sequence (DNA): TGTGCCAGCAGCTTAGAAAGGGGAACCACTGAAGCTTTCTTT.

V and J are TRBV11-2 and TRBJ2-5, with a weak D call TRBD2 (5 bases). The CDR3 has 17 residues. V shed 4 bases and J shed 2 bases, with 20 bases lying between them. Germline CDR1 is SGHAT and CDR2 is FQNNGV. The DNA for the CDR3 is TGTGCCAGCAGCTCGAGGGTCGCTGGGGTCCAACAAGAGACCCAGTACTTC. Residues: CASSSRVAGVQQETQYF.

Regarding this clone: In the same sample, other DNA sequences code for this CDR3. V and J are TRBV6-2 or TRBV6-3 and TRBJ1-5, with D unresolved. The germline gives CDR1 MNHEY, CDR2 SVGEGT. V was trimmed by 2 bases and J by 4 bases, leaving 6 bases between them. This CDR3 spans 13 amino acids. CDR3 amino acids: CASSYGGNQPQHF. The CDR3 DNA reads TGTGCCAGCAGTTACGGCGGGAATCAGCCCCAGCATTTT.

The chain couples TRBV19 to TRBJ2-1; 11 bases map to TRBD1. V lost 3 bases, J lost 9 bases, and 7 bases stayed unmatched. From germline, CDR1 is LNHDA and CDR2 SQIVND (reference sequence). CDR3 length equals 15 residues. In DNA form, the CDR3 reads TGTGCCAGTAGTATTTATCGGACAGGGGGCCTTGAGCAGTTCTTC. This encodes CASSIYRTGGLEQFF.

The CDR3 coding sequence is TGTGCCAGTAGTCGAGAGCGGGGCGTTAATGAAAAACTGTTTTTT. Translated, it gives CASSRERGVNEKLFF. The chain recombines TRBV19 with TRBJ1-4; D perhaps matches TRBD1 (5 bases). Germline lookup yields CDR1 LNHDA and CDR2 SQIVND (reference sequence). The CDR3 covers 15 residues. Deletions cut 5 bases from V and 4 bases from J, with 14 bases between.

The chain has TRBV28 and TRBJ1-1, with D possibly TRBD1 on 5 matching bases. The length of the CDR3 is 14 residues. Trimming took off 6 bases at V and 3 bases at J, with 14 bases between the two ends. The germline CDR1 and CDR2 sequences are MDHEN and SYDVKM. Here the CDR3 reads CASRQTGVDTEAFF. The CDR3 coding sequence is TGTGCCAGCAGACAAACAGGTGTCGACACTGAAGCTTTCTTT.

The chain couples TRBV12-3 or TRBV12-4 to TRBJ1-5, with D tentatively TRBD1 (5 bases). V lost 7 bases, J lost 4 bases, and 11 bases lay in between. This CDR3 spans 13 amino acids. The CDR3 sequence: CASTTGGNQPQHF. The CDR3 bases are TGTGCCAGCACCACTGGGGGGAATCAGCCCCAGCATTTT.

The J gene is TRBJ1-1, the V gene TRBV5-6; 7 bases are a match to TRBD1. Germline-derived CDR1 and CDR2 are SGHDT and YYEEEE. The CDR3 runs 16 residues. With V trimmed by 1 base and J by 1 base, 7 bases remained unmatched. The CDR3 DNA sequence: TGTGCCAGCAGCTTGACAGGGGTTTCCCCGAACACTGAAGCTTTCTTT. This sequence encodes CASSLTGVSPNTEAFF.

The J gene is TRBJ2-5, the V gene TRBV14; D not certain. Germline V CDR1 and CDR2: SGHDN, FVKESK. The V end was cut by 0 bases, the J end by 0 bases, with 5 bases between. This CDR3 has 14 residues. The CDR3 loop reads CASSQEGYQETQYF. DNA of the CDR3: TGTGCCAGCAGCCAAGAGGGCTACCAAGAGACCCAGTACTTC.

V and J are TRBV5-6 and TRBJ2-7, with 9 nucleotides matching TRBD1. The CDR3 covers 15 residues. The germline V gene has CDR1 SGHDT and CDR2 YYEEEE. Trimming took 4 bases from V and 3 from J; bases not matched to a gene: 8. This CDR3 is CASSGPGQGNYEQYF. The CDR3 DNA reads as TGTGCCAGCAGCGGACCGGGACAGGGAAACTACGAGCAGTACTTC.

This chain links TRBV27 with TRBJ2-5; TRBD1 matches 7 bases. CDR3 length equals 15 residues. Germline V lookup: CDR1 MNHEY, CDR2 SMNVEV (reference sequence). The J segment lost 4 bases and the V segment lost 5 bases, leaving 10 bases of the junction unmatched. The CDR3 region has the DNA TGTGCCAGCAGTACACAGGGGCTGGTAGGAGAGACCCAGTACTTC. This translates into CASSTQGLVGETQYF.

The chain couples TRBV5-5 to TRBJ2-7; weak D call: TRBD1 (5 bases). Trimming took off 5 bases at V and 3 bases at J, with 18 bases between the two ends. Germline CDR1 and CDR2: SGHKS and YYEKEE (reference sequence). The CDR3 consists of 15 residues. The CDR3 loop reads CASRQQATSFYEQYF. CDR3 in DNA: TGTGCCAGCAGACAACAGGCCACCTCCTTCTACGAGCAGTACTTC. Filled out from reference TRBV5-5 and TRBJ2-7, the complete variable domain reads DAGVTQSPTHLIKTRGQQVTLRCSPISGHKSVSWYQQVLGQGPQFIFQYYEKEERGRGNFPDRFSARQFPNYSSELNVNALLLGDSALYLCASRQQATSFYEQYFGPGTRLTVT.

This clone has a handful of counts. The chain combines TRBV6-5 with TRBJ2-7, with a possible D match to TRBD1 (5 bases). In germline, CDR1 is MNHEY, CDR2 SVGAGI. The CDR3 contains 15 residues. V was shortened by 2 bases and J by 1 base, with 12 bases between the two germline ends. CDR3 sequence reads: CASSYGQGPSYEQYF. The CDR3 DNA follows: TGTGCCAGCAGTTACGGGCAGGGCCCTTCCTACGAGCAGTACTTC.